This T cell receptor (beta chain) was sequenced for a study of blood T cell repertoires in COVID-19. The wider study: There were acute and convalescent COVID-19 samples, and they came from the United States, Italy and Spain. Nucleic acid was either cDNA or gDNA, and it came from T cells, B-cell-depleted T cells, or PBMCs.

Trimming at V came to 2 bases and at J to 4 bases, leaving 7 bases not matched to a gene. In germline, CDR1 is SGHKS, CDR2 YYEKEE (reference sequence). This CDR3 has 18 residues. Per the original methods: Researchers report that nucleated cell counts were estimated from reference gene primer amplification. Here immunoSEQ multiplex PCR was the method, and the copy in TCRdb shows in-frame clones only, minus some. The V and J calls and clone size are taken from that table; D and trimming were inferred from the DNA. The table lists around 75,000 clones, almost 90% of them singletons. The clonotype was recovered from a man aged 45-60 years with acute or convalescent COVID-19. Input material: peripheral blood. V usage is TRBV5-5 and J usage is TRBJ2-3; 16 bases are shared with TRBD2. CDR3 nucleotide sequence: TGTGCCAGCAGCTTCCCGGGACTAGCGGGAGGGGGGGCAGATACGCAGTATTTT. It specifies CASSFPGLAGGGADTQYF.